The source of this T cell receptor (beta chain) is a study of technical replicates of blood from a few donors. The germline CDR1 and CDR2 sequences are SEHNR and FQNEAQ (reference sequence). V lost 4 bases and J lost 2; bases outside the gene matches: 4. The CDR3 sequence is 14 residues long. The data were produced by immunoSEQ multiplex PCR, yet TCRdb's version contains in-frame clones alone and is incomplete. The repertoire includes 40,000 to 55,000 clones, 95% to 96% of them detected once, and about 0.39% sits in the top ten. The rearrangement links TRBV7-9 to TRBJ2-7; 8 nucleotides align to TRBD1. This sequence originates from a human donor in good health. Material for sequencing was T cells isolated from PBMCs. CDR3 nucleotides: TGTGCCAGCAGCTCCGGGACAGGCGCCTACGAGCAGTACTTC. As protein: CASSSGTGAYEQYF.